One T cell receptor (beta chain) is described in this entry. The authors ran a second PCR of about 6 to 11 cycles using a sample-barcoded 5' primer and a J-beta primer mix. Every molecule of cDNA carried a tag from a template-switch adaptor with 12 random nucleotides. Each sample provided no less than 2.5 million CDR3-containing paired-end reads. TCRdb independently ran MiXCR on the 5' RACE reads; one entry per CDR3 protein. The sample holds about 1.7 million distinct CDR3 sequences, 28% seen once. This record comes from a study of blood T cells in healthy people across ages. Study background: Template switching caught about one barcoded beta molecule for each two T cells.

The CDR3 contains 13 residues. Per the germline V gene, CDR1 is SGHDT and CDR2 is YYEEEE. Trimming removed 4 bases from V and 11 bases from J, with 18 bases in between. This sequence originates from a woman between 25 and 40 years old in good health. The rearrangement links TRBV5-6 to TRBJ2-5; D unclear. The specimen sequenced was blood. The CDR3 is CASSVATHNEQYF. The CDR3 DNA reads as TGTGCCAGCAGCGTTGCGACGCACAATGAGCAGTACTTC. Drawing the rest from reference TRBV5-6 and TRBJ2-5, the complete variable domain is DAGVTQSPTHLIKTRGQQVTLRCSPKSGHDTVSWYQQALGQGPQFIFQYYEEEERQRGNFPDRFSGHQFPNYSSELNVNALLLGDSALYLCASSVATHNEQYFGPGTRLLVL.